This TCR beta chain derives from a study of blood T cell repertoires in COVID-19. Looking at the study overall: T cells, B-cell-depleted T cells, or PBMCs supplied cDNA or gDNA.

This CDR3 is built from 14 residues. V lost 10 bases and J lost 7; bases outside the gene matches: 16. Per the germline V gene, CDR1 is MNHEY and CDR2 is SVGAGI. In the authors' workflow: Estimated nucleated cell counts came from reference gene primer amplification. The method was immunoSEQ multiplex PCR; TCRdb's version includes in-frame clones alone and lacks a portion of them. The V and J calls and the clone size are those of that table, but D and trimming were determined from the DNA. The table shows 130,000 or so clones, with approximately 89% occurring only once. The chain combines TRBV6-5 with TRBJ2-7; TRBD1 matches 7 bases. The sample taken for sequencing was peripheral blood. This receptor was obtained from a man aged 50 to 60 with acute or convalescent COVID-19. CDR3 protein: CATSGQNLLGEQYF. The CDR3 coding sequence is TGTGCCACCTCGGGACAGAACCTTTTGGGGGAGCAGTACTTC.